These T cell receptor beta chains were read from a single sample in a study of early T cells in non-severe SARS-CoV-2 infection. Using its own MiXCR run on the 5' RACE reads, TCRdb lists one record per CDR3 protein. The repertoire holds 30,000 to 35,000 distinct CDR3 sequences, about 4.6% seen once, with around 10% in the top ten. Sequencing input: whole blood. The receptors originated from an adult who was a healthcare worker with PCR-confirmed SARS-CoV-2 infection or an uninfected control (not recorded which). CDR3s include the opening cysteine and the closing phenylalanine or tryptophan. The order of the fields is clone size, D gene, V gene, J gene, CDR3 protein, CDR3 DNA. A D gene is named only where the DNA matches it firmly. Rows give clone size only sometimes, using once, few, many, or a class for an expanded clone.

many,.,TRBV20-1,TRBJ1-2,CRTGGYGYTF,TGCAGGACGGGTGGTTATGGCTACACCTTC
many,.,TRBV6-4,TRBJ1-1,CASHPAGANTEAFF,TGTGCCAGCCACCCAGCAGGGGCGAACACTGAAGCTTTCTTT
.,.,TRBV7-2,TRBJ1-2,CASSPDSHYGYTF,TGTGCCAGCAGCCCCGACAGTCACTATGGCTACACCTTC
.,.,TRBV2,TRBJ2-5,CPRRGTPQETQYF,TGTCCCAGGCGCGGGACACCCCAAGAGACCCAGTACTTC
many,.,TRBV10-3,TRBJ1-5,CAISEGGGNQPQHF,TGTGCCATCAGTGAGGGAGGGGGGAATCAGCCCCAGCATTTT
few,.,TRBV19,TRBJ2-4,CASSISSAKNIQYF,TGTGCCAGTAGCATCAGCAGCGCCAAAAACATTCAGTACTTC
many,.,TRBV12-3/TRBV12-4,TRBJ1-5,CASTPGEGNNQPQHF,TGTGCCAGCACTCCGGGCGAGGGAAACAATCAGCCCCAGCATTTT
many,.,TRBV10-2,TRBJ1-6,CASSLQSSYNSPLHF,TGCGCCAGCAGTTTGCAGAGCTCCTATAATTCACCCCTCCACTTT
many,.,TRBV19,TRBJ2-5,CASQGSQETQYF,TGTGCCAGTCAGGGGTCTCAAGAGACCCAGTACTTC
many,.,TRBV6-9,TRBJ1-1,CATTVTMNTEAFF,TGTGCCACGACGGTTACGATGAACACTGAAGCTTTCTTT
few,.,TRBV18,TRBJ2-2,CASSPLDYLNTGELFF,TGTGCCAGCTCACCTCTGGACTACTTGAACACCGGGGAGCTGTTTTTT
many,TRBD1,TRBV12-5,TRBJ1-1,CASGLADRETAEAFF,TGTGCTAGTGGTTTGGCGGACAGGGAGACCGCTGAAGCTTTCTTT
many,.,TRBV10-2,TRBJ2-5,CASSEWEETQYF,TGCGCCAGCAGTGAGTGGGAAGAGACCCAGTACTTC
many,.,TRBV29-1,TRBJ2-7,CSVVGVEQYF,TGCAGCGTTGTCGGGGTCGAGCAGTACTTC
many,TRBD1,TRBV29-1,TRBJ2-5,CSVEVGTGGETQYF,TGCAGCGTTGAAGTGGGGACAGGCGGAGAGACCCAGTACTTC
.,.,TRBV29-1,TRBJ1-4,CSVVGSRQGREKLFF,TGCAGCGTTGTTGGTAGTCGGCAGGGCCGGGAAAAACTGTTTTTT
many,TRBD1,TRBV20-1,TRBJ2-7,CSATQGQRLREQYF,TGCAGTGCTACACAGGGACAGAGGCTCCGGGAGCAGTACTTC
many,TRBD1,TRBV6-2/TRBV6-3,TRBJ1-6,CASRPPGQGLSGPLHF,TGTGCCAGCAGACCCCCGGGACAGGGGCTATCGGGACCCCTCCACTTT
many,TRBD2,TRBV9,TRBJ2-1,CAHRSSGRHEQFF,TGTGCCCATAGGTCTAGCGGGAGACATGAGCAGTTCTTC
many,TRBD2,TRBV24-1,TRBJ2-1,CATSDPTSGGYNEQFF,TGTGCCACCAGTGATCCGACTAGCGGGGGATACAATGAGCAGTTCTTC
many,.,TRBV5-1,TRBJ1-1,CASSLVEGTEAFF,TGCGCCAGCAGCTTGGTTGAGGGCACTGAAGCTTTCTTT
.,.,TRBV5-1,TRBJ2-1,CASSLRSGQGTEQFF,TGCGCCAGCAGCTTGCGTTCTGGGCAGGGTACTGAGCAGTTCTTC
many,.,TRBV3-1,TRBJ2-1,CASSQDGLEAGFSYNEQFF,TGTGCCAGCAGCCAAGATGGTTTGGAGGCGGGATTCTCCTACAATGAGCAGTTCTTC
many,.,TRBV25-1,TRBJ1-1,CASSAGGEAFF,TGTGCCAGCAGTGCCGGGGGGGAAGCTTTCTTT
many,TRBD2,TRBV7-6,TRBJ2-2,CASSLPGLVPPGWTGELFF,TGTGCCAGCAGCTTGCCGGGACTAGTCCCCCCCGGTTGGACCGGGGAGCTGTTTTTT
many,TRBD1,TRBV7-2,TRBJ2-7,CASSSPNRGPYEQYF,TGTGCCAGCAGCTCGCCTAACAGGGGACCATACGAGCAGTACTTC
few,.,TRBV18,TRBJ2-7,CASSRDEGSEQYF,TGTGCCAGCTCCCGGGACGAGGGGAGCGAGCAGTACTTC
.,.,TRBV5-1,TRBJ2-1,CASSLRGRDMQFF,TGCGCCAGCAGCCTACGTGGTAGGGATATGCAGTTCTTC
many,.,TRBV28,TRBJ1-6,CASKHGGRINSPLHF,TGTGCCAGCAAACATGGTGGACGGATTAATTCACCCCTCCACTTT
.,TRBD1,TRBV18,TRBJ1-1,CASSPGQTNTEAFF,TGTGCCAGCTCACCGGGACAGACGAACACTGAAGCTTTCTTT
many,.,TRBV20-1,TRBJ2-5,CSASKMGTETQYF,TGCAGTGCTTCAAAGATGGGGACGGAGACCCAGTACTTC
many,.,TRBV4-1,TRBJ1-6,CASSQDLSRLSYNSPLHF,TGCGCCAGCAGCCAAGATCTATCCCGGCTATCCTATAATTCACCCCTCCACTTT
.,TRBD1,TRBV24-1,TRBJ1-1,CATSDFGQGEGAFF,TGTGCCACCAGTGATTTCGGACAGGGCGAAGGAGCTTTCTTT
many,.,TRBV10-2,TRBJ2-1,CASSEYNEQFF,TGCGCCAGCAGTGAATACAATGAGCAGTTCTTC
many,.,TRBV4-2,TRBJ1-1,CASSQVTVETEAFF,TGTGCCAGCAGCCAAGTAACCGTGGAAACTGAAGCTTTCTTT
many,.,TRBV29-1,TRBJ1-2,CSVAGQNLYGYTF,TGCAGCGTTGCAGGCCAGAACTTATATGGCTACACCTTC
few,.,TRBV18,TRBJ1-3,CASSPPRTRGNTIYF,TGTGCCAGCTCACCTCCCCGGACTCGTGGAAACACCATATATTTT
many,.,TRBV7-9,TRBJ2-1,CASSLVLTFNNEQFF,TGTGCCAGCAGCTTAGTGTTGACCTTTAACAATGAGCAGTTCTTC
few,.,TRBV11-2,TRBJ2-1,CASSLTRTRTNEQFF,TGTGCCAGCAGCTTAACCAGGACTCGCACTAATGAGCAGTTCTTC
.,TRBD1,TRBV6-1,TRBJ2-5,CASTAQARGPSETQYF,TGTGCCAGCACTGCTCAGGCCAGGGGGCCGTCGGAGACCCAGTACTTC
many,.,TRBV12-3/TRBV12-4,TRBJ2-3,CASSLSRSVLGTDTQYF,TGTGCCAGCAGTCTAAGTCGCTCCGTACTCGGCACAGATACGCAGTATTTT